The rows below give T cell receptor beta chains drawn from one sample of a study of PD-1 blockade in classical Hodgkin lymphoma. Clones were read by immunoSEQ multiplex PCR, and TCRdb kept only the in-frame ones, dropping some. The table has approximately 150,000 clones, approximately 72% seen once. The sample was peripheral blood mononuclear cells (PBMCs), taken before the second cycle of nivolumab. These receptors were collected from a human donor with classical Hodgkin lymphoma. The CDR3 runs from the conserved cysteine through the conserved F or W.

j_call: TRBJ1-2
v_call: TRBV6-1
cdr3_aa: CASTGTGAIYGYTF

j_call: TRBJ2-7
v_call: TRBV4-3
cdr3_aa: CASSHRQGPDYEQYF

j_call: TRBJ2-7
v_call: TRBV18
cdr3_aa: CASSPRLAGGSSYEQYF

j_call: TRBJ2-7
v_call: TRBV30
cdr3_aa: CAWSVKIDEQYF

j_call: TRBJ1-3
v_call: TRBV7-8
cdr3_aa: CASSLGQGSGNTIYF

j_call: TRBJ2-2
v_call: TRBV5-6
cdr3_aa: CASSSTSGGHLTGELFF

j_call: TRBJ2-2
v_call: TRBV2
cdr3_aa: CATQITGGTGELFF

j_call: TRBJ1-4
v_call: TRBV20-1
cdr3_aa: CSARGQRSLFF

j_call: TRBJ1-1
v_call: TRBV5-6
cdr3_aa: CASSHGQGLNTEAFF

j_call: TRBJ1-5
v_call: TRBV19
cdr3_aa: CASSIVAGDNQPQHF

j_call: TRBJ1-2
v_call: TRBV14
cdr3_aa: CASSQDPDRVDYGYTF

j_call: TRBJ1-2
v_call: TRBV4-2
cdr3_aa: CASSPRQGRSTNYGYTF

j_call: TRBJ2-5
v_call: TRBV18
cdr3_aa: CASSQVPFETQYF

j_call: TRBJ2-5
v_call: TRBV5-4
cdr3_aa: CASRHTIQETQYF

j_call: TRBJ1-2
v_call: TRBV6-6
cdr3_aa: CASSYSTPGAGYGYTF

j_call: TRBJ1-2
v_call: TRBV6-5
cdr3_aa: CAGQGTDGYTF

j_call: TRBJ2-3
v_call: TRBV7-2
cdr3_aa: CASSLGGTSGPLTQYF

j_call: TRBJ2-3
v_call: TRBV6-6
cdr3_aa: CASVSQGGITDTQYF

j_call: TRBJ2-1
v_call: TRBV5-4
cdr3_aa: CASSIIPTSGSEQFF

j_call: TRBJ2-4
v_call: TRBV6-5
cdr3_aa: CASSQGQGSIQYF

j_call: TRBJ2-7
v_call: TRBV7-3
cdr3_aa: CASSLAGAGEQYF

j_call: TRBJ1-1
v_call: TRBV7-2
cdr3_aa: CASSPFPVNTEAFF

j_call: TRBJ2-7
v_call: TRBV6-6
cdr3_aa: CASSFAGTGIHEQYF

j_call: TRBJ2-7
v_call: TRBV7-9
cdr3_aa: CASSLMGTAGGDQYF

j_call: TRBJ1-3
v_call: TRBV7-8
cdr3_aa: CASSFYTGTGEGNTIYF

j_call: TRBJ2-7
v_call: TRBV28
cdr3_aa: CASSLAGQGPGEQYF

j_call: TRBJ1-2
v_call: TRBV19
cdr3_aa: CASSSLEGQNRAAGYTF

j_call: TRBJ2-7
v_call: TRBV29-1
cdr3_aa: CSVEDPGTDGVYYEQYF

j_call: TRBJ1-2
v_call: TRBV6-5
cdr3_aa: CASREGARYGYTF

j_call: TRBJ2-1
v_call: TRBV9
cdr3_aa: CASSVAHRGSYNEQFF

j_call: TRBJ1-4
v_call: TRBV6-6
cdr3_aa: CASRGQGIKKLFF

j_call: TRBJ2-2
v_call: TRBV7-9
cdr3_aa: CASSYMASGGYTGELFF

j_call: TRBJ2-7
v_call: TRBV5-6
cdr3_aa: CASSTGDEQYF

j_call: TRBJ1-4
v_call: TRBV7-9
cdr3_aa: CASSLERNEKLFF

j_call: TRBJ1-2
v_call: TRBV5-6
cdr3_aa: CASSLAGEDYYYGYTF

j_call: TRBJ1-6
v_call: TRBV19
cdr3_aa: CASRDRGLPGYSPLHF

j_call: TRBJ2-5
v_call: TRBV20-1
cdr3_aa: CSASFDETQYF

j_call: TRBJ2-3
v_call: TRBV28
cdr3_aa: CAVPKVADTSTDTQYF

j_call: TRBJ2-2
v_call: TRBV7-3
cdr3_aa: CASSLGAITGELFF

j_call: TRBJ2-7
v_call: TRBV7-9
cdr3_aa: CASSLYADGALEQYF

j_call: TRBJ1-2
v_call: TRBV19
cdr3_aa: CASTTWDRVRNNNYGYTF

j_call: TRBJ1-2
v_call: TRBV2
cdr3_aa: CASSEGQGIYGYTF

j_call: TRBJ2-7
v_call: TRBV11-2
cdr3_aa: CASSFGTGTYEQYF

j_call: TRBJ2-7
v_call: TRBV18
cdr3_aa: CASSPPGGGQYF

j_call: TRBJ1-5
v_call: TRBV7-2
cdr3_aa: CASSFQGAGQPQHF

j_call: TRBJ2-5
v_call: TRBV28
cdr3_aa: CASSPQGGETQYF

j_call: TRBJ2-2
v_call: TRBV9
cdr3_aa: CASSVVAGWNTGELFF

j_call: TRBJ2-2
v_call: TRBV7-3
cdr3_aa: CASSPTGTGNTGELFF

j_call: TRBJ2-2
v_call: TRBV6-1
cdr3_aa: CASSRLAGEAGELFF

j_call: TRBJ2-1
v_call: TRBV13
cdr3_aa: CASSLLAAEEFNEQFF

j_call: TRBJ2-5
v_call: TRBV6-6
cdr3_aa: CASSFHGQETQYF

j_call: TRBJ2-5
v_call: TRBV5-1
cdr3_aa: CASSLGAGETQYF

j_call: TRBJ2-3
v_call: TRBV19
cdr3_aa: CASSIVRERVPPDTQYF

j_call: TRBJ1-5
v_call: TRBV28
cdr3_aa: CASSLVGTGVAQPQHF

j_call: TRBJ2-3
v_call: TRBV27
cdr3_aa: CASSLSDGSTDTQYF